The 32 T cell receptor beta chains given below trace back to one sample, sequenced in a study of T-cell reconstitution after alpha-beta-depleted transplantation in children. Unique molecular identifiers were incorporated when the TCRbeta library was constructed. TCRdb reanalysed the PCR reads using MiXCR and keeps one entry per CDR3 protein. The data contain a few hundred thousand distinct CDR3 sequences, 9.5% to 13% of them singletons. Specimen: PBMCs, collected before TCRalphabeta/CD19-depleted stem cell transplant. The receptors come from a child under two years old with acute myeloid leukemia, due to receive a stem cell transplant.

Details on this clonotype: This may stem from a read error, because a much larger clone lies one nucleotide away. The genes are TRBV5-1 and TRBJ2-3; D is unclear. From germline, CDR1 is SGHRS and CDR2 YFSETQ. The CDR3 runs to 15 residues. Trimming took off 3 bases at V and 0 bases at J, with 11 bases between the two ends. The CDR3 region is CASSSVSSSTDTQYF. CDR3 nucleotide sequence: TGCGCCAGCAGCTCGGTGTCTAGTAGCACAGATACGCAGTATTTT.

This clonotype was detected ten times or more. The V gene is TRBV18, the J gene TRBJ1-5; tentatively, D is TRBD1 (6 bases). V gave up 4 bases and J gave up 1 base, with 14 bases separating them. This CDR3 has 16 residues. Germline V gene lookup returns CDR1 KGHSH and CDR2 LQKENI. The CDR3 is CASSRAGDLSNQPQHF. CDR3 nucleotide sequence: TGTGCCAGCTCACGAGCAGGGGATTTGAGCAATCAGCCCCAGCATTTT.

This clonotype was counted between two and nine times. The V gene is TRBV29-1, the J gene TRBJ1-2, with TRBD1 matching 10 bases. With V trimmed by 3 bases and J by 5 bases, 3 bases remained unmatched. The CDR3 extends over 13 amino acids. CDR1 SQVTM and CDR2 ANQGSEA come from the germline V gene. CDR3 region: CSVDGTGVYGYTF. The CDR3 nucleotides are TGCAGCGTTGATGGGACAGGGGTTTATGGCTACACCTTC. The full variable domain, its missing parts supplied by reference TRBV29-1 and TRBJ1-2, is SAVISQKPSRDICQRGTSLTIQCQVDSQVTMMFWYRQQPGQSLTLIATANQGSEATYESGFVIDKFPISRPNLTFSTLTVSNMSPEDSSIYLCSVDGTGVYGYTFGSGTRLTVV.

This clonotype has ten or more counts. V usage is TRBV18 and J usage is TRBJ1-1; 7 nucleotides line up with TRBD1. The J segment lost 4 bases and the V segment lost 1 base, leaving 3 bases of the junction unmatched. The CDR3 runs 14 residues. In germline, CDR1 is KGHSH, CDR2 LQKENI. The CDR3 DNA reads as TGTGCCAGCTCACCACAACAGGGGTTCACTGAAGCTTTCTTT. This codes for CASSPQQGFTEAFF.

This clonotype was detected many times. The chain links TRBV11-2 to TRBJ1-2; D not resolved. CDR1 SGHAT and CDR2 FQNNGV come from the germline V gene. Trimming pared 5 bases from V and 7 bases from J, leaving 17 bases between. The CDR3 is 14 residues long. CDR3 region: CASSLFLEVPGYTF. The CDR3 DNA follows: TGTGCCAGCAGCCTTTTTCTAGAGGTGCCTGGCTACACCTTC.

This clonotype was counted at least ten times. This chain joins TRBV25-1 and TRBJ1-2; D remains unclear. The V gene's germline CDR1 is MGHDK and CDR2 SYGVNS. The CDR3 consists of 13 residues. The V end was cut by 1 base, the J end by 6 bases, with 9 bases between. The CDR3 DNA follows: TGTGCCAGCAGTGAATGGGCGGGGAATGGCTACACCTTC. Protein product: CASSEWAGNGYTF.

This clonotype was picked up many times. The chain has TRBV4-1 and TRBJ2-5, with 12 bases matching TRBD2. V was pared by 0 bases and J by 4 bases, with 3 bases of the junction left unmatched. CDR1 is MGHRA and CDR2 is YSYEKL in the germline V gene. The length of the CDR3 is 16 residues. The CDR3 spells CASSQDRGLAGETQYF. The CDR3 DNA sequence: TGCGCCAGCAGCCAAGACAGGGGACTAGCGGGAGAGACCCAGTACTTC.

This clonotype has a count of ten or more. The gene calls are TRBV6-2 or TRBV6-3 and TRBJ2-7; 9 nucleotides line up with TRBD1. Per germline, CDR1 MNHEY and CDR2 SVGEGT. After removal of 2 bases from V and 5 bases from J, the junction contained 4 bases not matched to a gene. This CDR3 has 14 residues. CDR3: CASSYPGQGHEQYF. CDR3 in DNA: TGTGCCAGCAGTTACCCGGGACAGGGTCACGAGCAGTACTTC.

There are many counts of this clonotype. V gene TRBV29-1 combines with J gene TRBJ2-3; D is uncertain. This CDR3 contains 13 residues. V was cut by 2 bases and J by 6 bases, with 12 bases left in between. The germline CDR1 and CDR2 sequences are SQVTM and ANQGSEA. The CDR3 loop reads CSVELGAGDTQYF. The CDR3 DNA follows: TGCAGCGTTGAATTAGGAGCCGGCGATACGCAGTATTTT.

J is TRBJ1-2 and V is TRBV24-1; possible D gene TRBD1, 6 bases. CDR1 is KGHDR, CDR2 SFDVKD, per germline. Trimming removed 3 bases from V and 4 bases from J, with 14 bases in between. The CDR3 consists of 15 residues. The CDR3 DNA reads as TGTGCCACCAGTGATACACAGGGAGAACGCTATGGCTACACCTTC. Translation gives CATSDTQGERYGYTF.

The table lists this clonotype with many counts. The rearrangement joins TRBV5-1 to TRBJ2-7; D ambiguous. V lost 2 bases to trimming and J lost 0 bases, with 3 bases between them. CDR1 SGHRS and CDR2 YFSETQ come from the germline V gene. This CDR3 has 12 amino acids. CDR3: CASSLHSYEQYF. CDR3 DNA sequence: TGCGCCAGCAGCTTACACTCCTACGAGCAGTACTTC.

The chain recombines TRBV20-1 with TRBJ2-1; 9 nucleotides agree with TRBD2. The CDR3 covers 16 residues. V gave up 6 bases and J gave up 0 bases; unmatched junction bases: 9. Germline CDR1 is DFQATT and CDR2 is SNEGSKA (reference sequence). The CDR3 DNA is TGCAGTGCCATTAGCGGGAGCTTTATCTCCTACAATGAGCAGTTCTTC. This gives the protein CSAISGSFISYNEQFF.

The chain has TRBV29-1 and TRBJ2-5, with a tentative D call TRBD2 (6 bases). The germline V gene has CDR1 SQVTM and CDR2 ANQGSEA. The ends were cut back, 7 bases at V and 13 bases at J, with 25 bases in the middle. The CDR3 totals 13 residues. In DNA form, the CDR3 reads TGCAGCGCCGGAACGCGGTTACGGGAGATCCGGTACTTC. It is translated as CSAGTRLREIRYF.

This clonotype has ten or more counts. This chain joins TRBV20-1 and TRBJ1-4; D call uncertain. The germline CDR1 and CDR2 sequences are DFQATT and SNEGSKA (reference sequence). Trimming stripped 7 bases from V and 5 bases from J, with 5 bases between. The CDR3 covers 10 residues. The CDR3 sequence: CSGLNEKLFF. In DNA, the CDR3 is TGCAGTGGACTGAATGAAAAACTGTTTTTT.

The sample holds many counts of this clonotype. The chain has TRBV2 and TRBJ2-7; TRBD2 might be the D (6 bases). Germline-derived CDR1 and CDR2 are SNHLY and FYNNEI. Trimming removed 2 bases at V and 0 bases at J, with 8 bases between. The CDR3 length is 14 residues. This CDR3 reads CASSELAHSYEQYF. The CDR3 bases are TGTGCCAGCAGTGAACTAGCGCACTCCTACGAGCAGTACTTC.

This clonotype was found many times. The chain employs TRBV5-6 and TRBJ2-1; 14 bases are a match to TRBD2. CDR1 is SGHDT and CDR2 is YYEEEE in the germline V gene. This CDR3 is built from 15 residues. With V trimmed by 4 bases and J by 9 bases, 6 bases remained unmatched. This CDR3 reads CASSPPTSGRGEQFF. CDR3 sequence (DNA): TGTGCCAGCAGCCCCCCGACTAGCGGGAGGGGTGAGCAGTTCTTC.

This clonotype was seen ten or more times. The chain combines TRBV10-2 with TRBJ2-1, with TRBD2 matching 9 bases. Germline lookup yields CDR1 WSHSY and CDR2 SAAADI. The length of the CDR3 is 14 residues. Trimming took 7 bases from V and 7 from J; bases not matched to a gene: 8. The chain's CDR3 is CASTGVAGANEQFF. The DNA for the CDR3 is TGCGCCAGCACAGGGGTAGCGGGAGCGAATGAGCAGTTCTTC.

The table lists this clonotype with many counts. The chain joins TRBV20-1 to TRBJ2-5; 7 nucleotides align to TRBD2. V lost 0 bases to trimming and J lost 1 base; unmatched junction nucleotides: 8. CDR3 size: 16 residues. In germline, CDR1 is DFQATT, CDR2 SNEGSKA (reference sequence). CDR3 amino acids: CSARDPYSGSQETQYF. In nucleotides, the CDR3 is TGCAGTGCTAGAGATCCATATAGCGGGTCCCAAGAGACCCAGTACTTC.

This clonotype was recorded many times. V is TRBV2 and J is TRBJ2-7, with D possibly TRBD2 on 6 matching bases. Germline CDR1 is SNHLY and CDR2 is FYNNEI. The CDR3 consists of 16 residues. Trimming left V 2 bases short and J 2 bases short, with 16 bases between. CDR3: CASSEWRGRTPYEQYF. For the CDR3, the DNA is TGTGCCAGCAGTGAATGGAGGGGCAGGACCCCCTACGAGCAGTACTTC.

This clonotype was seen repeatedly, ten times or more. This CDR3 is CSAPRPGVGELFF. The CDR3 DNA sequence: TGCAGTGCTCCCAGACCGGGGGTGGGGGAGCTGTTTTTT. This chain links TRBV20-1 with TRBJ2-2, with D possibly TRBD2 on 6 matching bases. The CDR3 spans 13 residues. Trimming left V 5 bases short and J 8 bases short, with 15 bases between. Germline loops: CDR1 DFQATT, CDR2 SNEGSKA (reference sequence).

There are a few counts of this clonotype. V is TRBV11-2 and J is TRBJ2-1, with TRBD1 as a possible D gene (6 bases). This CDR3 spans 14 amino acids. The germline V gene encodes CDR1 SGHAT and CDR2 FQNNGV. Trimming pared 5 bases from V and 7 bases from J, leaving 15 bases between. CDR3 loop: CASSTFRGRNEQFF. CDR3 in DNA: TGTGCCAGCAGCACTTTCAGGGGCCGGAATGAGCAGTTCTTC.

This chain links TRBV5-5 with TRBJ2-7; D might be TRBD1 (6 bases). Germline CDR1 and CDR2: SGHKS and YYEKEE (reference sequence). Trimming took off 6 bases at V and 2 bases at J, with 18 bases between the two ends. The CDR3 has 15 amino acids. CDR3 nucleotide sequence: TGTGCCAGCACGCGACAGGACAGTGGTGCCTACGAGCAGTACTTC. This sequence encodes CASTRQDSGAYEQYF. Full variable domain (missing parts from reference TRBV5-5 and TRBJ2-7): DAGVTQSPTHLIKTRGQQVTLRCSPISGHKSVSWYQQVLGQGPQFIFQYYEKEERGRGNFPDRFSARQFPNYSSELNVNALLLGDSALYLCASTRQDSGAYEQYFGPGTRLTVT.

This clonotype was picked up a small number of times. This chain uses TRBV7-9 with TRBJ1-4; D call uncertain. The CDR3 runs 13 residues. Trimming cost V 4 bases and J 10 bases, with 13 bases left between them. The germline V gene has CDR1 SEHNR and CDR2 FQNEAQ (reference sequence). In DNA, the CDR3 is TGTGCCAGCAGCTCCGACACGGGGTCAAAACTGTTTTTT. This codes for CASSSDTGSKLFF.

A note on this clonotype: It may be a read error: a sequence one base away is much more abundant. The V gene is TRBV6-2 or TRBV6-3, the J gene TRBJ2-7; possibly TRBD1 for D (6 bases). This CDR3 spans 14 amino acids. Germline CDR1 and CDR2: MNHEY and SVGEGT. The CDR3 DNA is TGTACCAGCACGGGATATATGGGACACTACGAGCAGTACTTC. It codes for CTSTGYMGHYEQYF.

This clonotype has a count of ten or more. The chain recombines TRBV28 with TRBJ1-2; 7 nucleotides agree with TRBD1. The V segment lost 7 bases and the J segment 5 bases; nucleotides outside the gene matches: 1. CDR1 and CDR2 from the germline V gene are MDHEN and SYDVKM. The CDR3 consists of 11 residues. The CDR3 region is CASTTGYGYTF. CDR3 sequence (DNA): TGTGCCAGCACGACAGGGTATGGCTACACCTTC.

Many counts were recorded for this clonotype. This chain links TRBV20-1 with TRBJ2-3; D is ambiguous. Trimming removed 0 bases at V and 0 bases at J, with 10 bases between. Germline CDR1 is DFQATT and CDR2 is SNEGSKA (reference sequence). The CDR3 has 15 amino acids. The CDR3 spells CSAREPHASTDTQYF. DNA for the CDR3: TGCAGTGCTAGAGAACCCCACGCTAGCACAGATACGCAGTATTTT.

On this clonotype: This may stem from a read error, because a much larger clone lies one nucleotide away. The V and J genes are TRBV28 and TRBJ2-1; D is undetermined. From germline, CDR1 is MDHEN and CDR2 SYDVKM. The CDR3 contains 14 residues. V was pared by 5 bases and J by 11 bases, with 19 bases between. CDR3 nucleotides: TGTGCCAGCAGTCCCATAGGGCTCTGGTATAAGCAGTTCTTC. Amino acids: CASSPIGLWYKQFF.

This clonotype was counted at least ten times. The rearrangement uses TRBV20-1 and TRBJ1-2; no firm D call. CDR1 and CDR2 from the germline V gene are DFQATT and SNEGSKA (reference sequence). The CDR3 totals 11 residues. V lost 6 bases to trimming and J lost 8 bases, with 13 bases between them. The chain's CDR3 is CSAAPLGGYTF. Here the CDR3 DNA reads TGCAGTGCCGCTCCCCTGGGGGGCTACACCTTC.

This clonotype was found many times. The gene calls are TRBV29-1 and TRBJ1-1; D is uncertain. V was cut by 5 bases and J by 2 bases, with 6 bases left in between. Germline assignment: CDR1 SQVTM and CDR2 ANQGSEA. The CDR3 contains 11 residues. The CDR3 DNA reads TGCAGCGTTCAGGTTAACACTGAAGCTTTCTTT. Its protein product is CSVQVNTEAFF.

This clonotype was seen ten or more times. The gene calls are TRBV7-2 and TRBJ1-1; perhaps TRBD1 as D (5 bases). Germline V gene data show CDR1 as SGHTA and CDR2 as FQGNSA. Trimming cost V 3 bases and J 4 bases, with 21 bases left between them. There are 17 residues in the CDR3. This CDR3 reads CASSLGGTAGRGTEAFF. CDR3 coding DNA: TGTGCCAGCAGCTTGGGGGGGACCGCCGGCCGGGGCACTGAAGCTTTCTTT.

This clonotype has a count of ten or more. The rearrangement links TRBV29-1 to TRBJ1-2; TRBD1 is a possible D gene (6 bases). Trimming removed 5 bases at V and 4 bases at J, with 8 bases between. The length of the CDR3 is 11 residues. CDR1 SQVTM and CDR2 ANQGSEA come from the germline V gene. CDR3 in amino acids: CSVRTAYGYTF. CDR3 bases: TGCAGCGTTCGGACAGCCTATGGCTACACCTTC. Looking up the rest from reference TRBV29-1 and TRBJ1-2 gives the full variable domain: SAVISQKPSRDICQRGTSLTIQCQVDSQVTMMFWYRQQPGQSLTLIATANQGSEATYESGFVIDKFPISRPNLTFSTLTVSNMSPEDSSIYLCSVRTAYGYTFGSGTRLTVV.

This clonotype was seen many times. The rearrangement uses TRBV5-1 and TRBJ2-1, with D uncertain. Germline V gene data show CDR1 as SGHRS and CDR2 as YFSETQ. CDR3 length equals 14 residues. Trimming removed 0 bases from V and 0 bases from J, with 4 bases in between. The CDR3: CASSLGGSYNEQFF. The CDR3 bases are TGCGCCAGCAGCTTGGGGGGCTCCTACAATGAGCAGTTCTTC.